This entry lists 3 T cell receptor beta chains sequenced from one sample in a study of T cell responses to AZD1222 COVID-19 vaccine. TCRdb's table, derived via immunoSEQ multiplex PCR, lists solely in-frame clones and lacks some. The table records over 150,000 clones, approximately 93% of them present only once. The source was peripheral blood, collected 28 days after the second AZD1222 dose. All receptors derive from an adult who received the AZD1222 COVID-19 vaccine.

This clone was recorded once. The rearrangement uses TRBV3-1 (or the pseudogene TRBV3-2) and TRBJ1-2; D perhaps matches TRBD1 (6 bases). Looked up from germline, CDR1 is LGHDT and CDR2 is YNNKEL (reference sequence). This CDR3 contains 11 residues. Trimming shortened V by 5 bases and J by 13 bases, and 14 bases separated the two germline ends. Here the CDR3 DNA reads TGTGCCAGCAGCGCCTGGGGGGCGATCACCTTC. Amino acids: CASSAWGAITF.

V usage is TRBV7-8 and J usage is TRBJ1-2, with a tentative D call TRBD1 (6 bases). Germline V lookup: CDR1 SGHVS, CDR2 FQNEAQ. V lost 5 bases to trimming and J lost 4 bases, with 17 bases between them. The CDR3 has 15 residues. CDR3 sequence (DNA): TGTGCCAGCAGCCCCGTGGGGACACAGTTCTATGGCTACACCTTC. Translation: CASSPVGTQFYGYTF. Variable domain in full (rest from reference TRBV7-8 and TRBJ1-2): GAGVSQSPRYKVAKRGQDVALRCDPISGHVSLFWYQQALGQGPEFLTYFQNEAQLDKSGLPSDRFFAERPEGSVSTLKIQRTQQEDSAVYLCASSPVGTQFYGYTFGSGTRLTVV.

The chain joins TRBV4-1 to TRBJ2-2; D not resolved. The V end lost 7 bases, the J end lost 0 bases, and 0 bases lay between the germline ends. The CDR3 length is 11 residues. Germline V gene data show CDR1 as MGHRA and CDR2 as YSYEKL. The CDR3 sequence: CASTNTGELFF. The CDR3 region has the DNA TGCGCCAGCACGAACACCGGGGAGCTGTTTTTT.